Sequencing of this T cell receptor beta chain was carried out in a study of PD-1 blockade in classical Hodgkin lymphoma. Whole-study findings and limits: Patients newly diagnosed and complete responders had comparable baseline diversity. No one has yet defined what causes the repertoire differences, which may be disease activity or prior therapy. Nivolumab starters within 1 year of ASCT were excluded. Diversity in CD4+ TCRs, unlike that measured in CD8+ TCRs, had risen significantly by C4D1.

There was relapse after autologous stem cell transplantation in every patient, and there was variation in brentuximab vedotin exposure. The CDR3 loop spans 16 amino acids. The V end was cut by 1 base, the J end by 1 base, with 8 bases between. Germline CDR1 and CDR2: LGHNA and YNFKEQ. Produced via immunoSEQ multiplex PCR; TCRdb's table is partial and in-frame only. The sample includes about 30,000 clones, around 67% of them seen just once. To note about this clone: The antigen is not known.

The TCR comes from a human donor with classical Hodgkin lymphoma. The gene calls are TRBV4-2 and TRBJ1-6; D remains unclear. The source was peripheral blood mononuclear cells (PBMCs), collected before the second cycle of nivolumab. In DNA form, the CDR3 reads TGTGCCAGCAGCCAAGTTTTGGTGTCCTATAATTCACCCCTCCACTTT. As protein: CASSQVLVSYNSPLHF.